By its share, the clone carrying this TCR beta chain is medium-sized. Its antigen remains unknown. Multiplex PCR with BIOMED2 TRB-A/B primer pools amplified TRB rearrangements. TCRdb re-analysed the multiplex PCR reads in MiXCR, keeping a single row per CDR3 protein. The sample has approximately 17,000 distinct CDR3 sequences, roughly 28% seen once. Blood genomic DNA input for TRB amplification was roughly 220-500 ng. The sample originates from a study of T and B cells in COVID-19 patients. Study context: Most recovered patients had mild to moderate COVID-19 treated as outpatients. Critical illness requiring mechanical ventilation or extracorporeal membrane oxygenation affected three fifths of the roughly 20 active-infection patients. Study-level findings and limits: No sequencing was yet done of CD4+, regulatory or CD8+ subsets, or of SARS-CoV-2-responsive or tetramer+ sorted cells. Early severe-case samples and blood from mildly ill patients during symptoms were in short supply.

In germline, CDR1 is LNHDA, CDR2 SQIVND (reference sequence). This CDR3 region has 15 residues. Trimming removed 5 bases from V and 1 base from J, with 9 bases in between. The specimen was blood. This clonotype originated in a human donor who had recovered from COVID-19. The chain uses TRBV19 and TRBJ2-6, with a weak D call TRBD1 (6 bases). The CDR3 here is CASSVGASGANVLTF. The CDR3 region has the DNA TGTGCCAGTAGTGTGGGGGCGTCTGGGGCCAACGTCCTGACTTTC. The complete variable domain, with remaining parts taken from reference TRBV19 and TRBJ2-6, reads DGGITQSPKYLFRKEGQNVTLSCEQNLNHDAMYWYRQDPGQGLRLIYYSQIVNDFQKGDIAEGYSVSREKKESFPLTVTSAQKNPTAFYLCASSVGASGANVLTFGAGSRLTVL.